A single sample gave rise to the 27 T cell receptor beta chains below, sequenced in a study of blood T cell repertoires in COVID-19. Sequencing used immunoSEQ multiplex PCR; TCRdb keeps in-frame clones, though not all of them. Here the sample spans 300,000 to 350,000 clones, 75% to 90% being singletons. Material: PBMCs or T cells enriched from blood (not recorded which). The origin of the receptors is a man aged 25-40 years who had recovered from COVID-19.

The CDR3 protein is CASSSVGGLSEQYF. The DNA for the CDR3 is TGTGCCAGCAGCTCCGTCGGGGGGTTAAGCGAGCAGTACTTC. This rearrangement joins TRBV7-2 to TRBJ2-7; the match to TRBD2 covers 7 bases. V trimming: 4 bases; J trimming: 6 bases; junction bases outside the gene matches: 9. CDR3 length equals 14 residues. Germline V CDR1 and CDR2: SGHTA, FQGNSA.

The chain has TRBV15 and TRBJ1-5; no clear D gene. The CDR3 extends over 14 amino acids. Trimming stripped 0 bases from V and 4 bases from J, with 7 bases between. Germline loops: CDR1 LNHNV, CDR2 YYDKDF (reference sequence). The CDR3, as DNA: TGTGCCACCAGCAGAGATGGAGCAAATCAGCCCCAGCATTTT. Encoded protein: CATSRDGANQPQHF.

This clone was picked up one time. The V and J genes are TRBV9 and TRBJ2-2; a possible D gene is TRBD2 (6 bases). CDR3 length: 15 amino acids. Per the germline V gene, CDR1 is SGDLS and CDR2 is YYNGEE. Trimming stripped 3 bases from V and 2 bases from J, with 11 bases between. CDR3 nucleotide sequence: TGTGCCAGCAGCGGGGACTCCTTTAACACCGGGGAGCTGTTTTTT. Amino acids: CASSGDSFNTGELFF.

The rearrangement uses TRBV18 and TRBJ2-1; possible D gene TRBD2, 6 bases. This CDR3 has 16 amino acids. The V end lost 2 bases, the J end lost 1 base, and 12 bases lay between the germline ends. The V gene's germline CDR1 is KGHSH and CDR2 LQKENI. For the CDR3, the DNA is TGTGCCAGCTCACCATCGGGCGGGGTTTCCTACAATGAGCAGTTCTTC. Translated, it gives CASSPSGGVSYNEQFF.

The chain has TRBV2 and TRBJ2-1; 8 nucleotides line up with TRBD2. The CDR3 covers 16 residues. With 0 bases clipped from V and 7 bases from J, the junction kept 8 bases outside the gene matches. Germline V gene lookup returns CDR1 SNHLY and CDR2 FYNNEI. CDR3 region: CASSEAPGGHRNEQFF. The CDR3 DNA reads TGTGCCAGCAGTGAAGCCCCGGGGGGGCATCGAAATGAGCAGTTCTTC.

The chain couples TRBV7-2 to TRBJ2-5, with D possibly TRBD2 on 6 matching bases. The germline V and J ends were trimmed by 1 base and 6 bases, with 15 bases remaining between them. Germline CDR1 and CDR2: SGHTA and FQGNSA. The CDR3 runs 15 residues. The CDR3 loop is CASSLGGSGVKTQYF. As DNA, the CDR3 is TGTGCCAGCAGCTTAGGTGGTAGCGGTGTAAAGACCCAGTACTTC.

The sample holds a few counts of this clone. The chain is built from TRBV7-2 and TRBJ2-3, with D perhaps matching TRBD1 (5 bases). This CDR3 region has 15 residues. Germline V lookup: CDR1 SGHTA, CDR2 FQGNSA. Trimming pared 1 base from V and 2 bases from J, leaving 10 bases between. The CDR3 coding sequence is TGTGCCAGCAGCTTAGATCGGACACACACAGATACGCAGTATTTT. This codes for CASSLDRTHTDTQYF.

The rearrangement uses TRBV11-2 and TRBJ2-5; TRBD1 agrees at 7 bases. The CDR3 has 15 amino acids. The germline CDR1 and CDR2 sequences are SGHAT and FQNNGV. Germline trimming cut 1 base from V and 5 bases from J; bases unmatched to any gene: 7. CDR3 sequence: CASSLGFTGDETQYF. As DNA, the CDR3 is TGTGCCAGCAGCTTAGGCTTTACAGGGGACGAGACCCAGTACTTC. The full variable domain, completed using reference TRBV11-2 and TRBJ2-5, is EAGVAQSPRYKIIEKRQSVAFWCNPISGHATLYWYQQILGQGPKLLIQFQNNGVVDDSQLPKDRFSAERLKGVDSTLKIQPAKLEDSAVYLCASSLGFTGDETQYFGPGTRLLVL.

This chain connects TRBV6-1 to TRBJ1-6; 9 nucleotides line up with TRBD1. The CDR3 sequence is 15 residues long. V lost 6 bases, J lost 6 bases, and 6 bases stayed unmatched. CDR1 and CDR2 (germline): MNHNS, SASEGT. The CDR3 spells CASRTATGGNSPLHF. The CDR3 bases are TGTGCCAGCAGGACCGCGACAGGGGGTAATTCACCCCTCCACTTT.

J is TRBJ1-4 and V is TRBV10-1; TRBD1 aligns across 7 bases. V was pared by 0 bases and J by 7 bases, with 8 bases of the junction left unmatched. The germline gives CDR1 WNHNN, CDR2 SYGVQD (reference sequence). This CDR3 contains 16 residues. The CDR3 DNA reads TGCGCCAGCAGTGAGTCGTGGTACAGGGGAGGTGAAAAACTGTTTTTT. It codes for CASSESWYRGGEKLFF.

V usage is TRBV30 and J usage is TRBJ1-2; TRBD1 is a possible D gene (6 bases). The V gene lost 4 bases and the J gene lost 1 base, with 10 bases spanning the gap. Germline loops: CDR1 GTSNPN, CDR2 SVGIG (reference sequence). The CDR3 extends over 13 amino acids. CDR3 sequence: CAWIRQVNYGYTF. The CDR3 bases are TGTGCCTGGATAAGACAGGTTAACTATGGCTACACCTTC.

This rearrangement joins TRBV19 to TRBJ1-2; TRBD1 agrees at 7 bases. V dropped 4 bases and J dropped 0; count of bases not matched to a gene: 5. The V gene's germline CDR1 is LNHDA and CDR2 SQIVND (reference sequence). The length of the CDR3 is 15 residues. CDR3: CASSKSGTANYGYTF. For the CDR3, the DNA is TGTGCCAGTAGTAAATCCGGGACAGCTAACTATGGCTACACCTTC.

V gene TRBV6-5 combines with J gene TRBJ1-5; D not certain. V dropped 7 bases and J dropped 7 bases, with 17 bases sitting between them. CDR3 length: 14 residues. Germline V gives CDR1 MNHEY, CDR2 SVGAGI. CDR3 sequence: CASNPRPNGQPQHF. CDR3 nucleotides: TGTGCCAGCAATCCCCGGCCCAACGGGCAGCCCCAGCATTTT.

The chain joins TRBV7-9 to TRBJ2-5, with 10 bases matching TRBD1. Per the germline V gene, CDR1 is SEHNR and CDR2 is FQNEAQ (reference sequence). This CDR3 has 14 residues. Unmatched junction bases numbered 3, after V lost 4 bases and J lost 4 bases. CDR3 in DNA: TGTGCCAGCAGCTCAGACAGGGGGCGAGAGACCCAGTACTTC. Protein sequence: CASSSDRGRETQYF.

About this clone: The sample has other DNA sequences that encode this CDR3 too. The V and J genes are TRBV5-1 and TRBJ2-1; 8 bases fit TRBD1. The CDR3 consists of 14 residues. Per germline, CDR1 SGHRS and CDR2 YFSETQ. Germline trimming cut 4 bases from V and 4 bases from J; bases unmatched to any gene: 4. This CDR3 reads CASSLGTGYNEQFF. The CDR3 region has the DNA TGCGCCAGCAGCCTTGGGACAGGTTACAATGAGCAGTTCTTC.

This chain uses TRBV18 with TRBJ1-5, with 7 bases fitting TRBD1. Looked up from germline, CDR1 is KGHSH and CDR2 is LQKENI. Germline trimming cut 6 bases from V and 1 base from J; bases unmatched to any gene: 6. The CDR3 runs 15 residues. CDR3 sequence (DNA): TGTGCCAGCTCTCTAGACAGGGTGAGCAATCAGCCCCAGCATTTT. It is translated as CASSLDRVSNQPQHF.

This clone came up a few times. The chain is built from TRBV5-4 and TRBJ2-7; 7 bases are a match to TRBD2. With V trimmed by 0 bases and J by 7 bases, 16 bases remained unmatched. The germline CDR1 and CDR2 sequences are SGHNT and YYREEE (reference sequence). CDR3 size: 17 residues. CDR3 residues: CASSLAPSGFRMGEQYF. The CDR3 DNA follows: TGTGCCAGCAGCTTGGCCCCTAGCGGATTCAGAATGGGGGAGCAGTACTTC.

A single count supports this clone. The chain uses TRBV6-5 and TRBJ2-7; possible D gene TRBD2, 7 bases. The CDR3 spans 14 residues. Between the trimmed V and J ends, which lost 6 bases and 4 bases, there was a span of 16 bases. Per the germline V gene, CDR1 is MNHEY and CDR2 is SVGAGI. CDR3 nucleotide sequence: TGTGCCAGCAGAAACAGGGAGGGGGGTTACGAGCAGTACTTC. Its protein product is CASRNREGGYEQYF.

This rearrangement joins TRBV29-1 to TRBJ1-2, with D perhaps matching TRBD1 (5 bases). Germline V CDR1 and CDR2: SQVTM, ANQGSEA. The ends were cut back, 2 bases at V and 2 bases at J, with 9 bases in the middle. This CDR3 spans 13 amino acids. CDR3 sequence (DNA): TGCAGCGTTGAATCAAGACAGAACTATGGCTACACCTTC. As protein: CSVESRQNYGYTF.

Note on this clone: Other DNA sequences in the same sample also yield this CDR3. The chain's CDR3 is CAWSVRADQPQHF. CDR3 sequence (DNA): TGTGCCTGGAGTGTCAGGGCAGATCAGCCCCAGCATTTT. This sequence joins TRBV30 and TRBJ1-5; perhaps TRBD1 as D (5 bases). Germline CDR1 GTSNPN, CDR2 SVGIG (reference sequence). There are 13 residues in the CDR3. V lost 0 bases to trimming and J lost 5 bases, with 8 bases between them.

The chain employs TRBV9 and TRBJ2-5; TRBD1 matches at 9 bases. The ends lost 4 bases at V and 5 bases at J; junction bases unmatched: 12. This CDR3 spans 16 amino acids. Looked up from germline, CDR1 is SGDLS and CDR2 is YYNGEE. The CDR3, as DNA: TGTGCCAGCAGCCCCCCCGGGACAGGGCTAGGGGAGACCCAGTACTTC. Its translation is CASSPPGTGLGETQYF.

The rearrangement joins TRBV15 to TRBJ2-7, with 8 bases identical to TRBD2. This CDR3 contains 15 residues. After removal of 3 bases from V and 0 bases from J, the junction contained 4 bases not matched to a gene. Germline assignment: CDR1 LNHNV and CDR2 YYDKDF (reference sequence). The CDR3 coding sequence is TGTGCCACCAGCAGCCAGCGGGGGAGCTCCTACGAGCAGTACTTC. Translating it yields CATSSQRGSSYEQYF.

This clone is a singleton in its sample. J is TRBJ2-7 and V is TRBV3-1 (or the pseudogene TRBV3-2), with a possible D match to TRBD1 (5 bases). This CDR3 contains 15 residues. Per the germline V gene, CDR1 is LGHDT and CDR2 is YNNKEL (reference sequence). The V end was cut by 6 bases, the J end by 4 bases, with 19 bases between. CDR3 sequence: CASRKGYNPYYEQYF. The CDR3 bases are TGTGCCAGCAGGAAGGGGTATAACCCTTATTACGAGCAGTACTTC.

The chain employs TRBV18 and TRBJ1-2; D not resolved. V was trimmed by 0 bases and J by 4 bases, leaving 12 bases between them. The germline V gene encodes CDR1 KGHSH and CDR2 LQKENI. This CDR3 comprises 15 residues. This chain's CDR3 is CASSPPVGPSYGYTF. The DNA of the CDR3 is TGTGCCAGCTCACCACCGGTCGGTCCTAGCTATGGCTACACCTTC.

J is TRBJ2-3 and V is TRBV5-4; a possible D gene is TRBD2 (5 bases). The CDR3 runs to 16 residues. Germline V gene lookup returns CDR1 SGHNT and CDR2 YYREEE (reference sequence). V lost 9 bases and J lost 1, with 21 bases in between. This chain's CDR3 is CATRIRTHPGTDTQYF. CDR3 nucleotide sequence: TGTGCCACCAGAATCCGGACTCACCCCGGCACAGATACGCAGTATTTT.

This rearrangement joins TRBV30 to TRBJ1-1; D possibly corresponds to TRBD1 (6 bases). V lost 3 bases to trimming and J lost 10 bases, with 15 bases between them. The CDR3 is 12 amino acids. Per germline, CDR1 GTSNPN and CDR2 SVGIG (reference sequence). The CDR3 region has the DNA TGTGCCTGGAGAGGGGACACCCGGAGAGCTTTCTTT. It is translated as CAWRGDTRRAFF.

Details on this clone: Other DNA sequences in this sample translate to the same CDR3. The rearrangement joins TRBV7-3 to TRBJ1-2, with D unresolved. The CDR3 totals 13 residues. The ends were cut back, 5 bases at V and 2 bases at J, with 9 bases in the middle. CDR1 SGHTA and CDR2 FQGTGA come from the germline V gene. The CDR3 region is CASSPDKNYGYTF. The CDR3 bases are TGTGCCAGCAGCCCCGACAAGAACTATGGCTACACCTTC.